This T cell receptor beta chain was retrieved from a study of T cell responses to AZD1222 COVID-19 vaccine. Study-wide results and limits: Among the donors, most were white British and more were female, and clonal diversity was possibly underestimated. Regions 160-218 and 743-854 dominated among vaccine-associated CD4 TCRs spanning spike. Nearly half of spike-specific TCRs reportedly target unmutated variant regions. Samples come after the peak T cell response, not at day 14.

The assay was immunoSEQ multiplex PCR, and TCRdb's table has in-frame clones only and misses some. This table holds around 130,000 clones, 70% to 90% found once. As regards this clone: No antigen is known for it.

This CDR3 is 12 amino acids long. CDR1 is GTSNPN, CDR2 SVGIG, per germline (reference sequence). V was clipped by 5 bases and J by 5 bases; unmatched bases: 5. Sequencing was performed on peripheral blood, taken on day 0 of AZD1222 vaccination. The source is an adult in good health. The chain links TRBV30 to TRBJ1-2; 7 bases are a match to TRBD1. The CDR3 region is CAWENRGYGYTF. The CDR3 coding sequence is TGTGCCTGGGAAAACAGGGGATATGGCTACACCTTC.